A single TCR beta chain is shown here with its context. Its antigen is unidentified. The data belong to a study of T cell responses to AZD1222 COVID-19 vaccine. CDR1 is GTSNPN, CDR2 SVGIG, per germline (reference sequence). This CDR3 comprises 17 residues. V lost 5 bases to trimming and J lost 8 bases; unmatched junction nucleotides: 13. Measured with immunoSEQ multiplex PCR; TCRdb has only the in-frame clones, and not every one. The data contain approximately 130,000 clones, over 75% of them singletons. Regarding the study as a whole: The study sampled repertoires only after the peak T cell response.

This TCR derives from an adult in good health. The sequencing here drew on peripheral blood, taken on day 0 of AZD1222 vaccination. The chain recombines TRBV30 with TRBJ2-2; TRBD2 agrees at 14 bases. The CDR3 DNA sequence: TGTGCCTGGCTAGGGGGACTGGGACTAGCGGGAGCGGGGGAGCTGTTTTTT. This sequence encodes CAWLGGLGLAGAGELFF.